This paragraph reports one T cell receptor beta chain. Its antigen is unidentified. Trimming removed 5 bases from V and 6 bases from J, with 14 bases in between. The germline V gene encodes CDR1 LNHDA and CDR2 SQIVND (reference sequence). The CDR3 has 14 residues. This entry belongs to a study of T cell repertoires in cytomegalovirus infection. Looking at the study overall: CMV epitopes used comprised recently identified HLA-C-restricted ones and well-studied HLA-B-restricted ones. Public TCR beta signatures provided an indication of both CMV infection and a matching HLA type.

Study observations and caveats: Accumulated public TCR beta family frequency recognized individuals carrying CMV together with the relevant HLA. What dominated the ex vivo response were HLA-C-restricted CMV-specific TCR beta clonotypes.

Each CDR3 protein is one row after TCRdb ran MiXCR on the reads. The sample gives approximately 990,000 distinct CDR3 sequences, 25% to 40% of which show up once; 10% to 15% is in the top ten. The receptor's source is a human donor in good health (CMV status not recorded). Some clones in this sample may be carry-over from other donors' samples. The sequences come from cultured CD8+ T cells from PBMCs, collected from culture after CMV antigen stimulation. The chain carries TRBV19 and TRBJ2-1, with D unclear. CDR3 nucleotide sequence: TGTGCCAGTAGTTCCGGGCCCCACGGCAATGAGCAGTTCTTC. It is translated as CASSSGPHGNEQFF.